The rows below give T cell receptor beta chains drawn from one sample of a study of OX40 agonist ivuxolimab in advanced cancers. Measured with immunoSEQ multiplex PCR; TCRdb has only the in-frame clones, and not every one. The sample lists 85,000 to 100,000 clones; 90% to 95% were seen once. This sample comprised CD4+ or CD8+ T cells sorted from blood, obtained in a trial of the OX40 agonist ivuxolimab. These receptor sequences come from an adult with an advanced solid tumor such as melanoma, head and neck, liver or kidney cancer. Each CDR3 is given with its conserved first and last residue. The order of the fields is clone size, J gene, D gene, V gene, CDR3 DNA, CDR3 protein. D genes are given only for firm matches. Some rows mark clone size as missing; the rest say once, few, many or name a class of expanded clone.

>.|TRBJ1-4|TRBD1|TRBV7-9
TGTGCCAGCAGCCCCCTACCGGGACAGGGTCATGAAAAACTGTTTTTT
CASSPLPGQGHEKLFF
>.|TRBJ2-7|TRBD2|TRBV7-9
TGTGCCAGCAGCGCACAGGGAACCGGGACTAGCGCCCTCTACGAGCAGTACTTC
CASSAQGTGTSALYEQYF
>.|TRBJ2-2|TRBD1|TRBV12-5
TGTGCTAGTGGCCCGCAGGGGGCCGGCACCGGGGAGCTGTTTTTT
CASGPQGAGTGELFF
>.|TRBJ2-5|.|TRBV6-6
TGTGCCAGCAGGGATGGGGCCGGGACCCAGTACTTC
CASRDGAGTQYF
>.|TRBJ2-1|TRBD2|TRBV4-3
TGCGCCAGCAGCCTACAACACCAAAGGGGCTCGGGGACTAGCGGCCACAATGAGCAGTTCTTC
CASSLQHQRGSGTSGHNEQFF
>.|TRBJ2-7|TRBD1|TRBV4-2
TGTGCCAGCAGCCAACTACAGGGGACCAGGGCCTACGAGCAGTACTTC
CASSQLQGTRAYEQYF
>.|TRBJ2-2|.|TRBV5-1
TGCGCCAGCAGCTTGGCTGGGGAAGCCGGGGAGCTGTTTTTT
CASSLAGEAGELFF
>.|TRBJ2-7|.|TRBV28
TGTGCCAGCAGTCGCCTGACAGGACCCAACGAGCAGTACTTC
CASSRLTGPNEQYF
>.|TRBJ2-7|TRBD2|TRBV18
TGTGCCAGCTCACTGTCCCTAGCGGGAGGGCCAGCCTACGAGCAGTACTTC
CASSLSLAGGPAYEQYF
>once|TRBJ2-2|.|TRBV7-2
TGTGCCAGCAGCTTAGTACCGAACACCGGGGAGCTGTTTTTT
CASSLVPNTGELFF
>.|TRBJ2-3|.|TRBV5-1
TGCGCCAGCAGCTTGGCGGATAGCGGCACAGATACGCAGTATTTT
CASSLADSGTDTQYF
>.|TRBJ2-5|TRBD2|TRBV12-5
TGTGCTAGTGGTTTGACGCACGACGGGACTAGCGGGATTCAAGAGACCCAGTACTTC
CASGLTHDGTSGIQETQYF
>.|TRBJ1-1|.|TRBV11-2
TGTGCCAGCAGCTTAGAGAGTAGGGTAGAAGCTTTCTTT
CASSLESRVEAFF
>.|TRBJ1-4|TRBD1|TRBV28
TGTGCCAGCAGTTTAGCGACAGGGGTAATGGAAAAACTGTTTTTT
CASSLATGVMEKLFF
>.|TRBJ1-2|.|TRBV6-5
TGTGCCAGCAGTGAGAACAGGGCTGGGTATGGCTACACCTTC
CASSENRAGYGYTF
>.|TRBJ2-7|TRBD1|TRBV6-5
TGTGCCAGCAGGAGGACAGGGATAAACGAGCAGTACTTC
CASRRTGINEQYF
>.|TRBJ2-1|TRBD2|TRBV7-3
TGTGCCAGCAGCCAGGGCGGGGGTGAGCAGTTCTTC
CASSQGGGEQFF
>few|TRBJ1-5|.|TRBV21-1
TGTGCCAGCAGCAAAAGTGGTAGGCAGGGCTGGCCCCAGCATTTT
CASSKSGRQGWPQHF
>.|TRBJ2-2|.|TRBV7-9
TGTGCCAGCAGCTTAGCGTACCAGGGGAACACCGGGGAGCTGTTTTTT
CASSLAYQGNTGELFF
>.|TRBJ1-2|.|TRBV7-2
TGTGCCAGCAGCCAAACCCAGCATCCTTATGGCTACACCTTC
CASSQTQHPYGYTF
>.|TRBJ2-3|.|TRBV4-3
TGCGCCAGCAGCCAAGAGATGAGGGGACACACAGATACGCAGTATTTT
CASSQEMRGHTDTQYF
>.|TRBJ2-1|.|TRBV4-1
TGCGCCAGCAGCCGCCAGGAGGCGTCCTACAATGAGCAGTTCTTC
CASSRQEASYNEQFF
>.|TRBJ2-3|TRBD2|TRBV7-3
TGTGCCAGCAGCAAGACCGGGACTAGTGGAGATACGCAGTATTTT
CASSKTGTSGDTQYF
>.|TRBJ2-2|.|TRBV4-3
TGCGCCAGCAGCCAAGAGCAGGGCCCCGGGGAGCTGTTTTTT
CASSQEQGPGELFF